The present TCR beta chain was sequenced within a study of PD-L1 blockade in urothelial cancer. Study background: Male sex and bladder-origin urothelial cancer characterized about 85% of the roughly 30 patients.

Urothelial carcinoma in patients was locally advanced or metastatic. The CDR3 contains 14 residues. Germline-derived CDR1 and CDR2 are SGHVS and FNYEAQ. V was clipped by 5 bases and J by 4 bases; unmatched bases: 6. Clones were sequenced by immunoSEQ multiplex PCR, and TCRdb holds only the in-frame ones, with some missing. The table includes 35,000 to 55,000 clones, roughly 77% detected once. This chain uses TRBV7-6 with TRBJ2-7; the match to TRBD1 covers 9 bases. Sequencing used PBMCs, obtained around atezolizumab (anti-PD-L1) treatment. This sequence originates from a man in his 70s with urothelial cancer. Here the CDR3 reads CASSGPGQGYEQYF. The CDR3 DNA is TGTGCCAGCAGCGGACCGGGACAGGGTTACGAGCAGTACTTC.